This T cell receptor beta chain was recorded in a study of blood T cell repertoires in COVID-19. Germline V lookup: CDR1 SGHDN, CDR2 FVKESK. The ends lost 4 bases at V and 2 bases at J; junction bases unmatched: 2. This CDR3 spans 14 amino acids. The table came from immunoSEQ multiplex PCR; TCRdb's copy has only in-frame clones and leaves some out. Among some 260,000 clones listed, around 84% were seen once. Sequencing used PBMCs or T cells enriched from blood (not recorded which). The chain uses TRBV14 and TRBJ2-3, with 8 bases lining up with TRBD1. This TCR came from a man aged 25-40 years with acute COVID-19. CDR3 coding DNA: TGTGCCAGCAGCCCGACAGGGGTCACAGATACGCAGTATTTT. It encodes CASSPTGVTDTQYF.